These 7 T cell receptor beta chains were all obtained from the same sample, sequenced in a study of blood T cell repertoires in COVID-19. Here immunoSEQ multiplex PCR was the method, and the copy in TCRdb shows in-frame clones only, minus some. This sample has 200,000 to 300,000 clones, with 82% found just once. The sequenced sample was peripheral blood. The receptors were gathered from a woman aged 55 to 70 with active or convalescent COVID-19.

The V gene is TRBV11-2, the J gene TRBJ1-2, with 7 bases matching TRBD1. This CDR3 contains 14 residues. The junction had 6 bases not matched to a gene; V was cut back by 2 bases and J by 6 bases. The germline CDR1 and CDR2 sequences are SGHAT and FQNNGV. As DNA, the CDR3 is TGTGCCAGCAGCTTACCGACAGGGTATGATGGCTACACCTTC. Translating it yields CASSLPTGYDGYTF.

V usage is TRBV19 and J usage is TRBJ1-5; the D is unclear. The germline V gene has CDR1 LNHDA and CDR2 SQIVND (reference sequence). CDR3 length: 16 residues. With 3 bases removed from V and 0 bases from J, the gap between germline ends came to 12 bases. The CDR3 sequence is CASSMSRDYSNQPQHF. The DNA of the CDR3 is TGTGCCAGTAGTATGTCGCGGGATTATAGCAATCAGCCCCAGCATTTT.

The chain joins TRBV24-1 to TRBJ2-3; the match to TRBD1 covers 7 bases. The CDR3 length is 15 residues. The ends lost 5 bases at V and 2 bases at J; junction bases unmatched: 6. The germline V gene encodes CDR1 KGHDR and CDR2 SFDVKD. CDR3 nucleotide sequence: TGTGCCACCAGTGCTGGACAGGCGTTCACAGATACGCAGTATTTT. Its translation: CATSAGQAFTDTQYF.

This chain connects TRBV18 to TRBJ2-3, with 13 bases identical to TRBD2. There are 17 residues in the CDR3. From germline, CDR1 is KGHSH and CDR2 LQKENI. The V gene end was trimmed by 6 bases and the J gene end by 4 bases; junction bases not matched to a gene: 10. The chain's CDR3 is CASSLATSGGAADTQYF. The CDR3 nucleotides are TGTGCCAGCTCCCTCGCCACTAGCGGGGGGGCAGCAGATACGCAGTATTTT.

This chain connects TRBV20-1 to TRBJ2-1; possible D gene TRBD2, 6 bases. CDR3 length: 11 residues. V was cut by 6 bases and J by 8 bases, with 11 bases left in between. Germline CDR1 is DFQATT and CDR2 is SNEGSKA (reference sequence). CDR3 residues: CSATRQHEQFF. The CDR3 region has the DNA TGCAGTGCGACTAGACAGCATGAGCAGTTCTTC.

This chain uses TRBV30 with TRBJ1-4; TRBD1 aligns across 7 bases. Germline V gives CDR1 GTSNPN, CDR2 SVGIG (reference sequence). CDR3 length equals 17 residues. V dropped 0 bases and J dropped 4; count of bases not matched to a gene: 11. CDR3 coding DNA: TGTGCCTGGAGTGTACATTCCAGGGACAGCAATAATGAAAAACTGTTTTTT. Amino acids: CAWSVHSRDSNNEKLFF. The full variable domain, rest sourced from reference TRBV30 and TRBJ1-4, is SQTIHQWPATLVQPVGSPLSLECTVEGTSNPNLYWYRQAAGRGLQLLFYSVGIGQISSEVPQNLSASRPQDRQFILSSKKLLLSDSGFYLCAWSVHSRDSNNEKLFFGSGTQLSVL.

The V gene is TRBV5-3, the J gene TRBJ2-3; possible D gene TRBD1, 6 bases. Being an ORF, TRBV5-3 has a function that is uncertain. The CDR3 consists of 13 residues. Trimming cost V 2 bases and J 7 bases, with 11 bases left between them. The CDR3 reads CARSLPQGYTQYF. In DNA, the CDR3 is TGTGCCAGAAGCTTACCTCAGGGGTATACGCAGTATTTT.